This record covers a single TCR beta chain. These data come from a study of cytomegalovirus exposure and HLA in healthy donors. Produced via immunoSEQ multiplex PCR; TCRdb's table is partial and in-frame only. Among 50,000 or so clones listed, roughly 94% were seen once. CDR3 length: 14 residues. Looked up from germline, CDR1 is SGHAT and CDR2 is FQNNGV. V dropped 5 bases and J dropped 1; count of bases not matched to a gene: 5. The sequence derives from a man aged 18-30 years in good health and CMV-seronegative. The chain couples TRBV11-2 to TRBJ2-7, with 7 bases aligning to TRBD2. Sequenced material: PBMCs. CDR3 protein: CASSPAGSSYEQYF. CDR3 sequence (DNA): TGTGCCAGCAGCCCAGCGGGGTCTTCCTACGAGCAGTACTTC.